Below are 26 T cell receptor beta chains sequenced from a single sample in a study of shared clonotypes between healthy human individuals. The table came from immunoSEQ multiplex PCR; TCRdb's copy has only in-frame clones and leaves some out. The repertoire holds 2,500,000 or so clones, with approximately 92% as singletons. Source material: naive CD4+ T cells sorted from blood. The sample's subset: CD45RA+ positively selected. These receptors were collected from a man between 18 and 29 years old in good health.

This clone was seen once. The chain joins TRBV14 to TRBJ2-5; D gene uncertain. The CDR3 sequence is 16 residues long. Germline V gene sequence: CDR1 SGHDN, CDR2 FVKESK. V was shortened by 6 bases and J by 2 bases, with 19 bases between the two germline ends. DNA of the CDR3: TGTGCCAGCAGGACCCTTTACCGGCCGGCTCAAGAGACCCAGTACTTC. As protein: CASRTLYRPAQETQYF.

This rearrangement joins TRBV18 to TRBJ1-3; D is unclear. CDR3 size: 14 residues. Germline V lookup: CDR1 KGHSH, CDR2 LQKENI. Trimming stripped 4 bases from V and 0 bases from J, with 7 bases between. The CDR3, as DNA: TGTGCCAGCTCACGCGGGATCTCTGGAAACACCATATATTTT. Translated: CASSRGISGNTIYF.

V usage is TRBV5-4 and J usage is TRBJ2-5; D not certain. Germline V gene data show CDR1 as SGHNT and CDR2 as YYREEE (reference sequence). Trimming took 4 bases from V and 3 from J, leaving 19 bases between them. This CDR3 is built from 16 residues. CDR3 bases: TGTGCCAGCAGCCCCTCCCTATTAAGGCCAGAAGAGACCCAGTACTTC. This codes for CASSPSLLRPEETQYF.

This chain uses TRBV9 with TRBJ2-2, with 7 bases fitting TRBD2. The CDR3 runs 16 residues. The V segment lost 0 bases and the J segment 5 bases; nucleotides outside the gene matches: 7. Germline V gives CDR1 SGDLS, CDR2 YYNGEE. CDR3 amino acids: CASSVGEAGRTGELFF. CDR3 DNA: TGTGCCAGCAGCGTAGGTGAAGCGGGACGGACCGGGGAGCTGTTTTTT.

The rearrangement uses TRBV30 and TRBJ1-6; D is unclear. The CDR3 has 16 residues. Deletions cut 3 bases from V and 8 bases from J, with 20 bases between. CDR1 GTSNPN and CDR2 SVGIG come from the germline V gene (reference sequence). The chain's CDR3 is CAWRAPQPRVDSPLHF. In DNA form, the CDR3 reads TGTGCCTGGAGAGCCCCTCAACCCCGGGTCGATTCACCCCTCCACTTT.

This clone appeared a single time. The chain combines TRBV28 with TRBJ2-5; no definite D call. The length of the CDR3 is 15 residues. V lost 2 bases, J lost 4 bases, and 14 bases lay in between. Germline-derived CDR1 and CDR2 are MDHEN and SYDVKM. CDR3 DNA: TGTGCCAGCAGTTTAGGCTCTAGAGCCGGAGAGACCCAGTACTTC. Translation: CASSLGSRAGETQYF.

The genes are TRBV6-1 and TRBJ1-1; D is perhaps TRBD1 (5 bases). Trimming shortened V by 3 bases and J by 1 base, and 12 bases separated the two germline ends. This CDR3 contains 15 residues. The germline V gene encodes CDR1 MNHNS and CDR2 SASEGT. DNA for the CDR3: TGTGCCAGCAGTGATTTACGTGGGGGGAACACTGAAGCTTTCTTT. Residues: CASSDLRGGNTEAFF.

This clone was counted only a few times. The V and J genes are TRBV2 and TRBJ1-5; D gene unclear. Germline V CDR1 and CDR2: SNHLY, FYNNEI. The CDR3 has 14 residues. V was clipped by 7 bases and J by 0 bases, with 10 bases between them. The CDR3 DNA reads TGTGCCAGCACGAACACATTTAGCAATCAGCCCCAGCATTTT. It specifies CASTNTFSNQPQHF. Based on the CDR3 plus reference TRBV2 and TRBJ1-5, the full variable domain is EPEVTQTPSHQVTQMGQEVILRCVPISNHLYFYWYRQILGQKVEFLVSFYNNEISEKSEIFDDQFSVERPDGSNFTLKIRSTKLEDSAMYFCASTNTFSNQPQHFGDGTRLSIL.

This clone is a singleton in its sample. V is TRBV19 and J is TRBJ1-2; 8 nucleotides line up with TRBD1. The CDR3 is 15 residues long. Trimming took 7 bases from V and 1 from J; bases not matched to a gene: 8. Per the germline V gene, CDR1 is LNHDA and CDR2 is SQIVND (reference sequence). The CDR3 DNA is TGTGCCAGTACCCCCCGGACAGGGAGTAACTATGGCTACACCTTC. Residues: CASTPRTGSNYGYTF.

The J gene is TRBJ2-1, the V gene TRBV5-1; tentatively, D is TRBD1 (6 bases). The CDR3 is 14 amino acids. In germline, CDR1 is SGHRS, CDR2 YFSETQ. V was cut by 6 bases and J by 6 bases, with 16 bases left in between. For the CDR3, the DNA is TGCGCCAGCACCCGGTTGAGGGGGATCAATGAGCAGTTCTTC. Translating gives CASTRLRGINEQFF. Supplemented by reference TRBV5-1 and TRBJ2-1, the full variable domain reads KAGVTQTPRYLIKTRGQQVTLSCSPISGHRSVSWYQQTPGQGLQFLFEYFSETQRNKGNFPGRFSGRQFSNSRSEMNVSTLELGDSALYLCASTRLRGINEQFFGPGTRLTVL.

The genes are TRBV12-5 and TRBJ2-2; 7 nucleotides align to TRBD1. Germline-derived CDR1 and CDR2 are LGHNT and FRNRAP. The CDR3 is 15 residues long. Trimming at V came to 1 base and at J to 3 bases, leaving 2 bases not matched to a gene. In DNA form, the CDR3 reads TGTGCTAGTGGTTTGGGCGACAGGGACACCGGGGAGCTGTTTTTT. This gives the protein CASGLGDRDTGELFF.

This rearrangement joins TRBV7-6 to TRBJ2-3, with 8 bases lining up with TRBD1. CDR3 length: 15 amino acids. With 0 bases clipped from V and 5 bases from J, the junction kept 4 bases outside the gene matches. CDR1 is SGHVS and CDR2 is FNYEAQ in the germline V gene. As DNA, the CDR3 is TGTGCCAGCAGCTTAGCTCGCACAGGGGGAGATACGCAGTATTTT. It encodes CASSLARTGGDTQYF.

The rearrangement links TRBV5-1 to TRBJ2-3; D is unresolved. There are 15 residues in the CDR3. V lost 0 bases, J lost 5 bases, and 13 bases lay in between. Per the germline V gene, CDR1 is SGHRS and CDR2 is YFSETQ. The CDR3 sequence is CASSLVRNEVDTQYF. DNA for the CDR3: TGCGCCAGCAGCTTGGTTAGGAATGAAGTAGATACGCAGTATTTT.

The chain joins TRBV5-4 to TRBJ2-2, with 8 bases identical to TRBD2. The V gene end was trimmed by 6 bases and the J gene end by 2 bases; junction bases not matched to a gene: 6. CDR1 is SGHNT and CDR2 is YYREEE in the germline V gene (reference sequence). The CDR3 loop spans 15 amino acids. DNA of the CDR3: TGTGCCAGCAAAGAAGGGACTAGAAACACCGGGGAGCTGTTTTTT. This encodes CASKEGTRNTGELFF.

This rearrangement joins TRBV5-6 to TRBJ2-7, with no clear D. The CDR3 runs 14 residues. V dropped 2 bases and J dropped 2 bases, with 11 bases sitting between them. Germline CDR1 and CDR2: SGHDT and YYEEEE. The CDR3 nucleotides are TGTGCCAGCAGCTTCCTCGGGCCCGCCTACGAGCAGTACTTC. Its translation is CASSFLGPAYEQYF.

The CDR3 bases are TGTGCCAGTAGGGACTCGTCAAGCGGGAGTTACGAGCAGTACTTC. This gives the protein CASRDSSSGSYEQYF. The chain carries TRBV6-6 and TRBJ2-7; TRBD2 agrees at 8 bases. Germline values: CDR1 MNHNY, CDR2 SVGAGI (reference sequence). The J segment lost 4 bases and the V segment lost 9 bases, leaving 14 bases of the junction unmatched. There are 15 residues in the CDR3.

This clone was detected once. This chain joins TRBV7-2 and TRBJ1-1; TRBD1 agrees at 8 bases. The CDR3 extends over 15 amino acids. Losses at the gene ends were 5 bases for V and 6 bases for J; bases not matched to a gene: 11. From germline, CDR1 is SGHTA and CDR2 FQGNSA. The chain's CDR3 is CASSGRGRGPAEAFF. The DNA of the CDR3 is TGTGCCAGCAGCGGCAGGGGGCGAGGACCCGCTGAAGCTTTCTTT. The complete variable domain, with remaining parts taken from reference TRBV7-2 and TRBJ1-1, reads GAGVSQSPSNKVTEKGKDVELRCDPISGHTALYWYRQSLGQGLEFLIYFQGNSAPDKSGLPSDRFSAERTGGSVSTLTIQRTQQEDSAVYLCASSGRGRGPAEAFFGQGTRLTVV.

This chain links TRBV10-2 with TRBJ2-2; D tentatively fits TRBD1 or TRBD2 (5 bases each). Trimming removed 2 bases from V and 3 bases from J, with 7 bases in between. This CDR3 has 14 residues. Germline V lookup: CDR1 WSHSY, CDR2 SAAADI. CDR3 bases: TGCGCCAGCAGTGAGGTGGGGGACACCGGGGAGCTGTTTTTT. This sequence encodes CASSEVGDTGELFF.

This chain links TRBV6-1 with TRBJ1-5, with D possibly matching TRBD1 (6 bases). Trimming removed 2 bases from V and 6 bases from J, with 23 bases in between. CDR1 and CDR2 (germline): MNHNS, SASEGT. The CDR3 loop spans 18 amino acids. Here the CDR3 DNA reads TGTGCCAGCAGTGAATACGGGTTTGAGGGGGGTCGGGGTCAGCCCCAGCATTTT. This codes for CASSEYGFEGGRGQPQHF.

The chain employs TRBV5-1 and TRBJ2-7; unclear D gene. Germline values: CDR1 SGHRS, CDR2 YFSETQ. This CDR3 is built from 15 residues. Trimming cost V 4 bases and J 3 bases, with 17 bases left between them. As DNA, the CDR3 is TGCGCCAGCAGCCCCTCTGCCCAGCCTGGCTACGAGCAGTACTTC. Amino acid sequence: CASSPSAQPGYEQYF.

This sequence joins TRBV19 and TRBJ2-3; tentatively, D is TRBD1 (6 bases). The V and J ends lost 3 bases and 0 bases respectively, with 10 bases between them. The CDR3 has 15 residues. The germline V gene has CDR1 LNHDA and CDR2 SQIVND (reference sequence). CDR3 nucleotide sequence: TGTGCCAGTAGTATGTGGGGGCTAAGCACAGATACGCAGTATTTT. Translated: CASSMWGLSTDTQYF.

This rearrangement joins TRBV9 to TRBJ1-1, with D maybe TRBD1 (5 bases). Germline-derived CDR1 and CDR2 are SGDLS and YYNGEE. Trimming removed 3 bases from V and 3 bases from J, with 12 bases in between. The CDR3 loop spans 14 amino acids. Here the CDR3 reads CASSGRDGHTEAFF. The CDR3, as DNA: TGTGCCAGCAGCGGCCGGGACGGGCACACTGAAGCTTTCTTT.

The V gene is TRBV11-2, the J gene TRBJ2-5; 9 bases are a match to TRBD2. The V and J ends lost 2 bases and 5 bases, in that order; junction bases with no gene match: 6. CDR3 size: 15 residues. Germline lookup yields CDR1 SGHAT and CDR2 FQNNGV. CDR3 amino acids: CASSLILAGLETQYF. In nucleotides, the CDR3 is TGTGCCAGCAGCTTAATACTAGCGGGTTTGGAGACCCAGTACTTC.

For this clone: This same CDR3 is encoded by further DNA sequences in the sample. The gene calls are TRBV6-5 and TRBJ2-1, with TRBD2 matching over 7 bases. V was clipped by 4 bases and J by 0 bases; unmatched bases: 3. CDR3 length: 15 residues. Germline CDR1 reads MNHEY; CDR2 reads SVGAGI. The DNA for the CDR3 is TGTGCCAGCAGTTCCGGGGGGTCCTCCTACAATGAGCAGTTCTTC. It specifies CASSSGGSSYNEQFF.

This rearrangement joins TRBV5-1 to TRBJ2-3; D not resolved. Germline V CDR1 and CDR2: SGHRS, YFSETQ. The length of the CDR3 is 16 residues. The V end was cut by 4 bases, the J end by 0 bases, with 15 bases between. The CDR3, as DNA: TGCGCCAGCAGCCCACATCCTCGTACTAGCACAGATACGCAGTATTTT. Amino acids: CASSPHPRTSTDTQYF.

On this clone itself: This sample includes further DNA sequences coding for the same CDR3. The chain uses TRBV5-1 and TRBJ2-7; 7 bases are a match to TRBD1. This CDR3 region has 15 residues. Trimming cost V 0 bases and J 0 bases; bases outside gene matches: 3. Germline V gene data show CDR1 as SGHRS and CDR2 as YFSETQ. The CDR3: CASSLGQGSSYEQYF. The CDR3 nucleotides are TGCGCCAGCAGCTTGGGACAGGGAAGCTCCTACGAGCAGTACTTC.